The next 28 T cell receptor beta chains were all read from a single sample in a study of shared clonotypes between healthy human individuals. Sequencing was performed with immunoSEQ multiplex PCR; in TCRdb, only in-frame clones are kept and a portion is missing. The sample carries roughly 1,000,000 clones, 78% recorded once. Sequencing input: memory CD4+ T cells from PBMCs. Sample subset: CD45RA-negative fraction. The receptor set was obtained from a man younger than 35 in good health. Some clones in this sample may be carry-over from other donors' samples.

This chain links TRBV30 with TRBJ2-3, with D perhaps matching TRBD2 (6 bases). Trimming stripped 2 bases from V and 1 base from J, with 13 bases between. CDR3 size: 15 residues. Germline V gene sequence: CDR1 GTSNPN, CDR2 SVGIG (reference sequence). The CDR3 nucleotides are TGTGCCTGGAGTAAAGGGACTGGACGCACAGATACGCAGTATTTT. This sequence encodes CAWSKGTGRTDTQYF.

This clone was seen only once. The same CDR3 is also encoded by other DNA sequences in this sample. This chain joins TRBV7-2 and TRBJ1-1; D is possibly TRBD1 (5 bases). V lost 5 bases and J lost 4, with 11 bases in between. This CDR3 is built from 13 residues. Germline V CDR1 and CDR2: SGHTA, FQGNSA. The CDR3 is CASSLRVGTEAFF. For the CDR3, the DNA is TGTGCCAGCAGCCTCAGGGTGGGCACTGAAGCTTTCTTT.

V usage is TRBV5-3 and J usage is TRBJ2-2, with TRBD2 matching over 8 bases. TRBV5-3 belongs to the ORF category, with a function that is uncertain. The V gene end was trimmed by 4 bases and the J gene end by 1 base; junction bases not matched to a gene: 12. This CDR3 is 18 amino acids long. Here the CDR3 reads CARSVEEGLALNTGELFF. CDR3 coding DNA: TGTGCCAGAAGCGTGGAAGAAGGACTAGCCTTGAACACCGGGGAGCTGTTTTTT.

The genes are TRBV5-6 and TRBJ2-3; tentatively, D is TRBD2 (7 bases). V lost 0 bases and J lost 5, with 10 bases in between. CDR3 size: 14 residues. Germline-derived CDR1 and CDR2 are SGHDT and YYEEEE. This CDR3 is CASSLAGGVDTQYF. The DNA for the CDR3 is TGTGCCAGCAGCTTGGCGGGGGGCGTAGATACGCAGTATTTT.

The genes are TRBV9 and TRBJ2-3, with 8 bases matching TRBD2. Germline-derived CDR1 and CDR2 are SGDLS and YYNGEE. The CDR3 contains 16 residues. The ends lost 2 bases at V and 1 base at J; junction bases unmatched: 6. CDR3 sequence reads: CASSVSPGLGTDTQYF. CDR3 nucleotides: TGTGCCAGCAGCGTCTCACCGGGACTAGGCACAGATACGCAGTATTTT.

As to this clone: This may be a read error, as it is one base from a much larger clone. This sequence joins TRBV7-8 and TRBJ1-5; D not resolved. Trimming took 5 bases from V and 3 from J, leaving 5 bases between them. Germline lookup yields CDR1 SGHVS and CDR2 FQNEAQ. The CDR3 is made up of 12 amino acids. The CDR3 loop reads CASSPFNQPQHF. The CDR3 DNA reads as TGTGCCAGCAGCCCATTCAATCAGCCCCAGCATTTT.

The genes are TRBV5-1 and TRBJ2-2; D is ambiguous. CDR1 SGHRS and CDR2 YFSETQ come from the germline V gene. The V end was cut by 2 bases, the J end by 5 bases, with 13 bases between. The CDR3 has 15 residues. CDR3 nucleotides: TGCGCCAGCAGCTTCTTAACCCTTGGGACCGGGGAGCTGTTTTTT. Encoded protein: CASSFLTLGTGELFF.

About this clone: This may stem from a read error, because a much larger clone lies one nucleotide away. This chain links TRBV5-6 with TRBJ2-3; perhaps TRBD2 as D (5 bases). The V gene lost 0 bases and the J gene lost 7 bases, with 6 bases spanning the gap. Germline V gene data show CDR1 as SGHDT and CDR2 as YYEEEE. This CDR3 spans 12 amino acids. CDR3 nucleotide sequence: TGTGCCAGCAGCTTGGGAGGGAATACGCAGTATTTT. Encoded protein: CASSLGGNTQYF.

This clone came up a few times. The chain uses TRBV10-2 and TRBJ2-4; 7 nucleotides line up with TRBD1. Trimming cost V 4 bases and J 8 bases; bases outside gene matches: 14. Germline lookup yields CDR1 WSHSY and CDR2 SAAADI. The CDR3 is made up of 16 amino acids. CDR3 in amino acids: CASSGFGKTGLDIQYF. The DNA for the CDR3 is TGCGCCAGCAGTGGTTTCGGCAAGACAGGGCTGGACATTCAGTACTTC.

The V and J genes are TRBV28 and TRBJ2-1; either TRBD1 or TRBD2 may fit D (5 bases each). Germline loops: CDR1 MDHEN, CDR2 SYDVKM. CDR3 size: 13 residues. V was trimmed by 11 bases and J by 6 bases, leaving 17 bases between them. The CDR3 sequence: CAATEGRINEQFF. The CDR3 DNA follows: TGTGCCGCCACAGAGGGACGGATCAATGAGCAGTTCTTC.

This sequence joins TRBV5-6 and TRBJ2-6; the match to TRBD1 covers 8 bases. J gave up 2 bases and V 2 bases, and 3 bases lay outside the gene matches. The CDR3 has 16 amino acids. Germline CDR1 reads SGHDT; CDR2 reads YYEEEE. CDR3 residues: CASSLLQGAGANVLTF. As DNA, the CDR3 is TGTGCCAGCAGCTTACTACAGGGGGCTGGGGCCAACGTCCTGACTTTC.

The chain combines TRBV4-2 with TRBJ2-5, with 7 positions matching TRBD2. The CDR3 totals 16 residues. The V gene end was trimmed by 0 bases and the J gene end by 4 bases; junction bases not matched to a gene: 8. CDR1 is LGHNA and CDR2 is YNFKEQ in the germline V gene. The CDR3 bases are TGTGCCAGCAGCCAAGAAACTCGAGGGAGGGGAGAGACCCAGTACTTC. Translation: CASSQETRGRGETQYF.

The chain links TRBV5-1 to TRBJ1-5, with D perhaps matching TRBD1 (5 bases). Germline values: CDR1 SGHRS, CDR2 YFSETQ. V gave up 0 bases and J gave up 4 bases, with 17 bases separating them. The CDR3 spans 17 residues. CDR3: CASSLDPTASENQPQHF. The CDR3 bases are TGCGCCAGCAGCTTGGACCCGACAGCCAGTGAGAATCAGCCCCAGCATTTT.

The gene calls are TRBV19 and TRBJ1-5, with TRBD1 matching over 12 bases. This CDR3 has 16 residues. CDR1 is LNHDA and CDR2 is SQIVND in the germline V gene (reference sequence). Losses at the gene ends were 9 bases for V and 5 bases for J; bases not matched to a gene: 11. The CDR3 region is CARVRGQGAGYQPQHF. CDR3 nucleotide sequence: TGTGCCAGAGTAAGGGGACAGGGGGCCGGGTATCAGCCCCAGCATTTT.

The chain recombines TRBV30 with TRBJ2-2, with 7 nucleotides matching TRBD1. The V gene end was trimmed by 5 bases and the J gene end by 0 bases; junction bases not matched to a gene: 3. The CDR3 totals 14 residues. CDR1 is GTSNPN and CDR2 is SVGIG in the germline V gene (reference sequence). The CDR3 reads CAWPGQTNTGELFF. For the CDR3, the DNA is TGTGCCTGGCCGGGACAGACGAACACCGGGGAGCTGTTTTTT. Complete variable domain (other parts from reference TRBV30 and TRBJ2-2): SQTIHQWPATLVQPVGSPLSLECTVEGTSNPNLYWYRQAAGRGLQLLFYSVGIGQISSEVPQNLSASRPQDRQFILSSKKLLLSDSGFYLCAWPGQTNTGELFFGEGSRLTVL.

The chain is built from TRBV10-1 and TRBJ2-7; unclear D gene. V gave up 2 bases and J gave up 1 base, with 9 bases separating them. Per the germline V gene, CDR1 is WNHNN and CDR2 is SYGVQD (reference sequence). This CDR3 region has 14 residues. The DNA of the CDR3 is TGCGCCAGCAGTGAGCAGCAGGAGTCCTACGAGCAGTACTTC. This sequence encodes CASSEQQESYEQYF.

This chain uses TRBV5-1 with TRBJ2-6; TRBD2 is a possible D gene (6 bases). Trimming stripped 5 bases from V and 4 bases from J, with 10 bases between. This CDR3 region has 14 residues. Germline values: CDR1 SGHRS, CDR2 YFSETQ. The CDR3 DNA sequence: TGCGCCAGCAGACGGGAGTTCGGGGCCAACGTCCTGACTTTC. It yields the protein CASRREFGANVLTF.

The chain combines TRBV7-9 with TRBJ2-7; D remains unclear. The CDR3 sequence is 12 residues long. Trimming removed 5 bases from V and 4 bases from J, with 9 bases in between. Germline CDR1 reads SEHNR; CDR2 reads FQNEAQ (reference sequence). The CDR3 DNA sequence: TGTGCCAGCAGCCCGCACGGGTACGAGCAGTACTTC. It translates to CASSPHGYEQYF.

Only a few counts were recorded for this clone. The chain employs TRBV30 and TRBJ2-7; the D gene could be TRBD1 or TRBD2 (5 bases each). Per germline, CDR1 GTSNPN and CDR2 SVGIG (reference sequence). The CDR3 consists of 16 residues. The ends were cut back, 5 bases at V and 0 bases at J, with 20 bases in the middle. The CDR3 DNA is TGTGCCTGGCGGCTTGAGGGGCGGCCGAGCTCCTACGAGCAGTACTTC. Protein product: CAWRLEGRPSSYEQYF. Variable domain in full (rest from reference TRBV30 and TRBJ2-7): SQTIHQWPATLVQPVGSPLSLECTVEGTSNPNLYWYRQAAGRGLQLLFYSVGIGQISSEVPQNLSASRPQDRQFILSSKKLLLSDSGFYLCAWRLEGRPSSYEQYFGPGTRLTVT.

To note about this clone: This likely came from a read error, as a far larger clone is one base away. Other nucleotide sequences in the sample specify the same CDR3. CDR3 nucleotide sequence: TGTGCCAGCAGCTTATCCAGGGACAATGAGCAGTTCTTC. Its translation is CASSLSRDNEQFF. J is TRBJ2-1 and V is TRBV7-2; weak D call: TRBD1 (5 bases). The germline gives CDR1 SGHTA, CDR2 FQGNSA. The CDR3 is made up of 13 amino acids. The V end lost 2 bases, the J end lost 5 bases, and 7 bases lay between the germline ends.

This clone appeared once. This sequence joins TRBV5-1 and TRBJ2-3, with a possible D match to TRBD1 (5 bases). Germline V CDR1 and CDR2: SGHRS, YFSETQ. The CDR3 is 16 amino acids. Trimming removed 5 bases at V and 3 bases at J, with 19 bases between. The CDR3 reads CASRASVGLGTDTQYF. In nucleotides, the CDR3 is TGCGCCAGCAGGGCGAGTGTGGGGCTAGGGACAGATACGCAGTATTTT.

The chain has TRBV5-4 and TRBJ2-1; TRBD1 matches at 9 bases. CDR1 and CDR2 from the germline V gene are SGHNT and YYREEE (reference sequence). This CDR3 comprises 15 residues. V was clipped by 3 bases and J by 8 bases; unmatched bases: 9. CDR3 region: CASSSPGQGSDEQFF. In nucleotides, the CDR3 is TGTGCCAGCAGCTCCCCCGGACAGGGGAGTGATGAGCAGTTCTTC.

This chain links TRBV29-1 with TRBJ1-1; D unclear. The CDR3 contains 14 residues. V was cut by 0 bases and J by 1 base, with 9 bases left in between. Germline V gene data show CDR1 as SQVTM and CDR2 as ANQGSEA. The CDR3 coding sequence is TGCAGCGTTGAAGATAGAAAGGGGAACACTGAAGCTTTCTTT. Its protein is CSVEDRKGNTEAFF.

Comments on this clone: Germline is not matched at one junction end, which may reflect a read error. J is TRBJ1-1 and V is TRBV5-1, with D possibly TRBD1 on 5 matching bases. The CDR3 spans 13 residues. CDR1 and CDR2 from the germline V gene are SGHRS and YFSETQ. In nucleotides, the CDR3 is TGCGCCAGCAGTACGCCGGGGACCACTGAGGCTTTCTTT. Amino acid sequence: CASSTPGTTEAFF.

In nucleotides, the CDR3 is TGCGCCAGCAGCTTGGCCTACACTCCGGGGGAGACCCAGTACTTC. Translated: CASSLAYTPGETQYF. The chain carries TRBV5-1 and TRBJ2-5; D perhaps matches TRBD2 (5 bases). Germline lookup yields CDR1 SGHRS and CDR2 YFSETQ. The CDR3 length is 15 residues. V was shortened by 0 bases and J by 5 bases, with 14 bases between the two germline ends. Full variable domain (remainder filled in from reference TRBV5-1 and TRBJ2-5): KAGVTQTPRYLIKTRGQQVTLSCSPISGHRSVSWYQQTPGQGLQFLFEYFSETQRNKGNFPGRFSGRQFSNSRSEMNVSTLELGDSALYLCASSLAYTPGETQYFGPGTRLLVL.

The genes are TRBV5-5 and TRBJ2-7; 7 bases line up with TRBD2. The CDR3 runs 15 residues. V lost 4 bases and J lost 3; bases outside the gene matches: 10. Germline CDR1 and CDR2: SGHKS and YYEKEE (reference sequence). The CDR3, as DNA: TGTGCCAGCAGCCCCGTTGGGGGGGTTATCTACGAGCAGTACTTC. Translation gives CASSPVGGVIYEQYF.

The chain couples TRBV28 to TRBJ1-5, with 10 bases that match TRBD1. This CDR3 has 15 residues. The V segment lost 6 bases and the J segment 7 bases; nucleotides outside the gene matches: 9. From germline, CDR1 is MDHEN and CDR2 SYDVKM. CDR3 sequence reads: CASRLPGQGVQPQHF. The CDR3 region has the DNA TGTGCCAGCAGGCTTCCAGGACAGGGGGTACAGCCCCAGCATTTT.

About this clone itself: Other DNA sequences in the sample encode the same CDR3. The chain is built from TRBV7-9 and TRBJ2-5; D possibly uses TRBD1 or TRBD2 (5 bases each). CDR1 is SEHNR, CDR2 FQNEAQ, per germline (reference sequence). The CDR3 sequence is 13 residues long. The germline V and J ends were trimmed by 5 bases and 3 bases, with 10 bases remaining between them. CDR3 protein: CASSTGAKETQYF. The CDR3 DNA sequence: TGTGCCAGCAGCACCGGGGCTAAAGAGACCCAGTACTTC. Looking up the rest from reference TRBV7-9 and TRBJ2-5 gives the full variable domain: DTGVSQNPRHKITKRGQNVTFRCDPISEHNRLYWYRQTLGQGPEFLTYFQNEAQLEKSRLLSDRFSAERPKGSFSTLEIQRTEQGDSAMYLCASSTGAKETQYFGPGTRLLVL.